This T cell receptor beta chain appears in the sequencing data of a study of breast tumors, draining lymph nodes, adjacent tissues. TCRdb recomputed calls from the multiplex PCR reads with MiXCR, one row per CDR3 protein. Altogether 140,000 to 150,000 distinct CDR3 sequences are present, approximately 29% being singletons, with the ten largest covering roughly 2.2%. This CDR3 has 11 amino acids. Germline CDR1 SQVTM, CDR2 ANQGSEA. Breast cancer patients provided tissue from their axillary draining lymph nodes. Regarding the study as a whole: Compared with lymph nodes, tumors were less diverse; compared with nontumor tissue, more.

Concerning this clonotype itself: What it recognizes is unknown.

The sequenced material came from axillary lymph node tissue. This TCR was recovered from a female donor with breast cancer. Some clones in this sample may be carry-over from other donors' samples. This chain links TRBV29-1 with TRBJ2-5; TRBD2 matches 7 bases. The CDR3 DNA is TGCAGTGAAGGGGAGGGAGGGACCCAGTACTTC. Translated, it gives CSEGEGGTQYF.